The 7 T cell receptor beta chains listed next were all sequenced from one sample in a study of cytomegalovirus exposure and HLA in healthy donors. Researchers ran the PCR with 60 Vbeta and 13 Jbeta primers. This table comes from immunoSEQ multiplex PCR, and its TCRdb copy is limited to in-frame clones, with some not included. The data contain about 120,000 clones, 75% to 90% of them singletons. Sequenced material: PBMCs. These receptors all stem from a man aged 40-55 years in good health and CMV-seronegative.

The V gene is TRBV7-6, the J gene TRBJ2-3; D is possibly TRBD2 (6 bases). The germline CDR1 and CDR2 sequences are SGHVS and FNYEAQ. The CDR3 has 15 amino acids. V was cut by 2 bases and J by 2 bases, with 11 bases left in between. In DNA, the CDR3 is TGTGCCAGCAGCTTACGGGGGAGAATCACAGATACGCAGTATTTT. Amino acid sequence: CASSLRGRITDTQYF.

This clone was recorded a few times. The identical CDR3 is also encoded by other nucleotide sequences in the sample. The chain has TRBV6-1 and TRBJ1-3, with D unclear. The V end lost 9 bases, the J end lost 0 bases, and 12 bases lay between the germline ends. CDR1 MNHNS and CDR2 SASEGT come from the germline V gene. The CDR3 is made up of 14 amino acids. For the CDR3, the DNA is TGTGCCAGTAATAGTATTTTCTCTGGAAACACCATATATTTT. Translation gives CASNSIFSGNTIYF.

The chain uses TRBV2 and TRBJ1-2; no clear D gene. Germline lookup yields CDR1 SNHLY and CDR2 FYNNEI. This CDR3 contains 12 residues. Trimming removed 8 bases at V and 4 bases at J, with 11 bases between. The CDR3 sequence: CASSEGLYGYTF. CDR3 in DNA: TGTGCCAGCTCGGAGGGTCTCTATGGCTACACCTTC.

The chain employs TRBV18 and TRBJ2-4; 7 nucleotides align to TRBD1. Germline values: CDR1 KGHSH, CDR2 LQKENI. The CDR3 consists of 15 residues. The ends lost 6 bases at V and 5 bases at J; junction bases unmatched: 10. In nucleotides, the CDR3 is TGTGCCAGCTCCCCGTTCGAGGGGGCTCAAAACATTCAGTACTTC. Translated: CASSPFEGAQNIQYF. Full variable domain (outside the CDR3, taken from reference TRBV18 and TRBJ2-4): NAGVMQNPRHLVRRRGQEARLRCSPMKGHSHVYWYRQLPEEGLKFMVYLQKENIIDESGMPKERFSAEFPKEGPSILRIQQVVRGDSAAYFCASSPFEGAQNIQYFGAGTRLSVL.

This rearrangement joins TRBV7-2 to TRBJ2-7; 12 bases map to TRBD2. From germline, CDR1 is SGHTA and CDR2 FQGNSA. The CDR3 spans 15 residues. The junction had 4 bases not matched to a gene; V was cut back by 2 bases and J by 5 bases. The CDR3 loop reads CASSLTSGRSNEQYF. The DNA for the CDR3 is TGTGCCAGCAGCTTAACTAGCGGGAGGTCAAACGAGCAGTACTTC.

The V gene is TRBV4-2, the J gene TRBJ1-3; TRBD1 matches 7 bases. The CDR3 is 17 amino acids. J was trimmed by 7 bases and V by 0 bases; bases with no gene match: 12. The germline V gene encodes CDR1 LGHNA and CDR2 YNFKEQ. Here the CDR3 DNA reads TGTGCCAGCAGCCAAGATTCGGGCAGACAGGGTAGGAACACCATATATTTT. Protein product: CASSQDSGRQGRNTIYF.

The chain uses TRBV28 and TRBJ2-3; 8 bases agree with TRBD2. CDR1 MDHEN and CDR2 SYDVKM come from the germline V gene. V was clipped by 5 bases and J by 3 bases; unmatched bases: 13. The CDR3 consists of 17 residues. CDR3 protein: CASSPIPSGSNTDTQYF. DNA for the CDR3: TGTGCCAGCAGTCCAATCCCAAGCGGGAGTAATACAGATACGCAGTATTTT.